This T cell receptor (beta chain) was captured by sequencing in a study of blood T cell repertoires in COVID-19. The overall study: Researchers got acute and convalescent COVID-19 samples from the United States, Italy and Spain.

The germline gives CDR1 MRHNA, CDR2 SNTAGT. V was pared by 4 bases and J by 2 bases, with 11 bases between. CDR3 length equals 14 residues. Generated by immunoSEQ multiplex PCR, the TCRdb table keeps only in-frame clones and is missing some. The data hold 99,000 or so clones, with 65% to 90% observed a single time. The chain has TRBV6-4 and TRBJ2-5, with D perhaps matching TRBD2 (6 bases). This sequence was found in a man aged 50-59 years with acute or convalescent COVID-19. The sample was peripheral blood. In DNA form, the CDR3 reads TGTGCCAGCAGTGGTGGAGGGGCTCAAGAGACCCAGTACTTC. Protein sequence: CASSGGGAQETQYF.